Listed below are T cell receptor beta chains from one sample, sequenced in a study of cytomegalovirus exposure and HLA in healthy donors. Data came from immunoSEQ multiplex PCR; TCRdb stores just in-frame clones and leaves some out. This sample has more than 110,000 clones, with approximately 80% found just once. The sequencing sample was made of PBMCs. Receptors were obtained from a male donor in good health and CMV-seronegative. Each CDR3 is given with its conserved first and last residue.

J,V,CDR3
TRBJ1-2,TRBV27,CASSSGQASLYGYTF
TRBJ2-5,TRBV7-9,CASSLAGRGRKYQETQYF
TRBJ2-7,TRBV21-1,CASGRGPYEQYF
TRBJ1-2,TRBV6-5,CASSTTGSGYTF
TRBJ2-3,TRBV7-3,CASRVTGGSTDTQYF
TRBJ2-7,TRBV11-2,CASSRTENYEQYF
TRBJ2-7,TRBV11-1,CASSLEADRASEQYF
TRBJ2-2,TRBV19,CASRKTPGSGVWELFF
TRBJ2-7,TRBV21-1,CASSQRLAGKYEQYF
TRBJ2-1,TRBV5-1,CASSSTSGGYNEQFF
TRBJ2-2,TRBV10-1,CASARTGQGINTGELFF
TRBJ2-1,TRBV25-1,CASSELGGGLYEQFF
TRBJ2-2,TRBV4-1,CASSPGLAGITGELFF
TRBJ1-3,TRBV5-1,CASSLGAEAGNTIYF
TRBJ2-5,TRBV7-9,CASRSPGGGERKTQYF
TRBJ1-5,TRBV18,CASSPRRPSNQPQHF
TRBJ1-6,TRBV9,CASSVGSGGYNSPLHF
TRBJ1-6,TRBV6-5,CASSTGGRGSPLHF
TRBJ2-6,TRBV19,CASRDTEANVLTF
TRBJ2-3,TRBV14,CASSRVAGGSTDTQYF
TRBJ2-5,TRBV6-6,CASTPLGDLEETQYF
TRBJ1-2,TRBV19,CASSIQGQGASGYTF
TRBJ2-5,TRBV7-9,CASSSPGVQETQYF
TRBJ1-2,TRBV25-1,CASSESLGGNYGYTF
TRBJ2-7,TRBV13,CASSLKTSGVFYEQYF
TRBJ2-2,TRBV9,CASSVGGGVRELFF
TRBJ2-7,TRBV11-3,CASSLRGDWTGYEQYF
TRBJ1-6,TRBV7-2,CASSPNNSPLHF
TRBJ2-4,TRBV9,CASSVEGGTSGRDSQYF
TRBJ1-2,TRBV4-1,CASSQGQTYGYTF
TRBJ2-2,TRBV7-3,CASSLAGTMNTGELFF
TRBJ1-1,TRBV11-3,CASSLEENTEAFF
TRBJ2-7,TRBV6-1,CASSVWRERNYEQYF
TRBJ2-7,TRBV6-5,CASGDRGHEQYF
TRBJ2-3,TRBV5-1,CASSPLAGGDTQYF
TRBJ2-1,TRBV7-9,CASSLTGVGEQFF
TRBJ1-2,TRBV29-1,CSVEIVFGGYTF
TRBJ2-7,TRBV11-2,CASLITLAGGANLYF
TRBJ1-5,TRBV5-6,CASLASFSQPQHF
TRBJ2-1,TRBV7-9,CASSPGTSAYNEQFF